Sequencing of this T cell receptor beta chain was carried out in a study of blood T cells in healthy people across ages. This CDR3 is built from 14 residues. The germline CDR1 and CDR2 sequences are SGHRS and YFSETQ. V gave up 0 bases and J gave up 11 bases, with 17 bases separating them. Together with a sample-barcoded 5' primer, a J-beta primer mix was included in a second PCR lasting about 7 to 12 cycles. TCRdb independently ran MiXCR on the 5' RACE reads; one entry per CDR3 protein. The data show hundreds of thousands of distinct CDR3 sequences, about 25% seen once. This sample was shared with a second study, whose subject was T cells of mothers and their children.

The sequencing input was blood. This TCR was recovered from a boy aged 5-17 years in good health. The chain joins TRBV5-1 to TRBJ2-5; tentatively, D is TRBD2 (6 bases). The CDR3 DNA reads TGCGCCAGCAGCTTGGGGAGGGAAGGCCACAAGCAGTACTTC. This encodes CASSLGREGHKQYF.